Listed below are T cell receptor beta chains from one sample, sequenced in a study of monozygotic twins with inflammatory bowel disease. TCRdb reprocessed the 5' RACE reads, with one entry per CDR3 protein and no DNA. The sample spans more than 350,000 distinct CDR3 sequences; the ten largest clones claim about 2.3%. Sequenced sample: blood. The receptors originated from a human donor with ulcerative colitis or Crohn's disease, or a healthy co-twin of an affected twin (not recorded which). CDR3s include the opening cysteine and the closing phenylalanine or tryptophan. The order of the fields is V gene, J gene, CDR3 protein.

TRBV18	TRBJ1-1	CASSPSMQGAEAFF
TRBV6-1	TRBJ2-5	CASREQRGWQETQYF
TRBV9	TRBJ1-2	CASSSRDSLLNGYTF
TRBV6-5	TRBJ1-2	CASRGREIDGYTF
TRBV6-5	TRBJ1-2	CASSSNRAGYTF
TRBV29-1	TRBJ2-1	CSVEELVGFARYNEQFF
TRBV12-3/TRBV12-4	TRBJ1-1	CASSRRDRNTEAFF
TRBV10-3	TRBJ2-7	CAISQDPYEQYF
TRBV4-3	TRBJ2-7	CASSQVGQGELDEQYF
TRBV6-2/TRBV6-3	TRBJ2-7	CATSDNLYEQYF
TRBV2	TRBJ2-1	CASSEGWSSYNEQFF
TRBV7-2	TRBJ2-7	CASSPRGGQYEQYF
TRBV7-2	TRBJ2-1	CASSFRVEQFF
TRBV18	TRBJ1-5	CASSPGPTLGNQPQHF
TRBV27	TRBJ2-3	CASSRLGSGDTQYF
TRBV18	TRBJ2-7	CASSPDLGEGRYEQYF
TRBV2	TRBJ2-3	CASSAGQGLTDTQYF
TRBV12-3/TRBV12-4	TRBJ1-4	CASSWGLNEKLFF
TRBV2	TRBJ2-5	CASSELEETQYF
TRBV24-1	TRBJ2-3	CATSDVGGADTQYF
TRBV3-1	TRBJ1-1	CASSSDIEAFF
TRBV5-4	TRBJ2-1	CASSLASGAIDEQFF
TRBV20-1	TRBJ2-5	CSAPKGQQETQYF
TRBV2	TRBJ1-6	CASSEMGASNSPLHF
TRBV6-1	TRBJ2-3	CASSEALRGTDTQYF
TRBV12-3/TRBV12-4	TRBJ2-5	CASSPDPIRDQYF
TRBV12-3/TRBV12-4	TRBJ2-2	CASSPNTGTANTGELFF
TRBV28	TRBJ2-7	CASTGSRGGLSEQYF
TRBV6-6	TRBJ1-1	CASSYGTEAFF
TRBV12-3/TRBV12-4	TRBJ1-1	CASSLSQGAVSTEAFF
TRBV20-1	TRBJ2-1	CSATGYDEQFF
TRBV7-2	TRBJ2-1	CASSLVQSTYNEQFF
TRBV5-5	TRBJ2-7	CASSLAIPQGGLYEQYF
TRBV7-2	TRBJ1-6	CASSLMPTANSPLHF
TRBV20-1	TRBJ2-7	CSALRAGADYEQYF
TRBV15	TRBJ2-1	CATSKSADEQFF
TRBV5-1	TRBJ2-2	CASSSRGAGELFF